A selection of T cell receptor beta chains follows, all from one sample in a study of T cell repertoires in cytomegalovirus infection. No antigen is known for these receptors. TCRdb fed the reads into MiXCR, producing one record per CDR3 protein. The sample holds around 750,000 distinct CDR3 sequences, approximately 32% seen once. This specimen was cultured CD8+ T cells from PBMCs, taken from culture after CMV antigen stimulation. The receptors derive from a human donor in good health (CMV status not recorded). Some clones in this sample may be carry-over from other donors' samples. Each CDR3 is given with its conserved first and last residue. D genes are given only for firm matches. Only some rows state a clone size, as once, few, many or a class for expanded clones.

CDR3aa,CDR3nt,v_gene,d_gene,j_gene,abundance
CAISESLQGPTGELFF,TGTGCCATCAGTGAGTCCTTACAGGGCCCCACCGGGGAGCTGTTTTTT,TRBV10-3,NA,TRBJ2-2,NA
CASSDRVSGSYNEQFF,TGTGCCAGCAGTGATAGAGTCTCCGGCTCCTACAATGAGCAGTTCTTC,TRBV2,NA,TRBJ2-1,NA
CASSFRRDTEAFF,TGTGCCAGCAGCTTTCGGAGGGACACTGAAGCTTTCTTT,TRBV5-6,NA,TRBJ1-1,few
CASSISTSLNTEAFF,TGTGCCAGTAGTATTTCCACGAGTCTCAACACTGAAGCTTTCTTT,TRBV19,NA,TRBJ1-1,NA
CASSLYEGGDDHGYTF,TGTGCCAGCAGCTTATACGAAGGGGGAGACGATCATGGCTACACCTTC,TRBV7-6,NA,TRBJ1-2,many
CASSLSGLATDTQYF,TGTGCCAGCAGCTTATCGGGACTAGCTACAGATACGCAGTATTTT,TRBV7-6,TRBD2,TRBJ2-3,many
CASTRTGEEKLFF,TGTGCCAGCACCCGGACAGGGGAGGAAAAACTGTTTTTT,TRBV2,TRBD1,TRBJ1-4,few
CASSWRAMNTEAFF,TGTGCCAGCAGTTGGAGGGCGATGAACACTGAAGCTTTCTTT,TRBV6-5,NA,TRBJ1-1,NA
CASSEPGRTGELFF,TGTGCCAGCAGTGAACCGGGCCGGACCGGGGAGCTGTTTTTT,TRBV25-1,NA,TRBJ2-2,NA
CASSYPRGGQETQYF,TGTGCCAGCAGTTACCCCAGGGGGGGACAAGAGACCCAGTACTTC,TRBV6-8,NA,TRBJ2-5,NA
CASSQEGLLPLHF,TGTGCCAGCAGCCAAGAAGGACTTTTACCCCTCCACTTT,TRBV3-1,NA,TRBJ1-6,few
CASSLVGGAGELFF,TGTGCCAGCAGCTTAGTCGGGGGCGCCGGGGAGCTGTTTTTT,TRBV7-9,NA,TRBJ2-2,many
CASSPPGGAAYNEQFF,TGTGCCAGTAGTCCCCCGGGAGGGGCCGCCTACAATGAGCAGTTCTTC,TRBV19,TRBD2,TRBJ2-1,NA
CASGFSGGDPTNYGYTF,TGTGCTAGTGGTTTTTCGGGAGGGGACCCTACTAACTATGGCTACACCTTC,TRBV12-5,NA,TRBJ1-2,NA
CASSYSYPGHNYGYTF,TGTGCCAGCAGTTACTCGTACCCGGGACATAACTATGGCTACACCTTC,TRBV6-5,NA,TRBJ1-2,NA
CASSPGGGQFF,TGTGCCAGCAGCCCAGGGGGTGGGCAGTTCTTC,TRBV12-3/TRBV12-4,TRBD1,TRBJ2-1,NA
CATSPGYSNQPQHF,TGTGCCACCAGTCCGGGTTATAGCAATCAGCCCCAGCATTTT,TRBV24-1,NA,TRBJ1-5,NA
CASNSGVLVNYGYTF,TGTGCCAGCAACTCGGGGGTCCTGGTGAACTATGGCTACACCTTC,TRBV7-3,NA,TRBJ1-2,NA
CASRGTADGPNYGYTF,TGTGCCAGCAGAGGGACAGCTGACGGCCCTAACTATGGCTACACCTTC,TRBV6-2/TRBV6-3,TRBD1,TRBJ1-2,NA
CASSQTRDRGLNYGYTF,TGTGCCAGCAGCCAAACCCGGGACAGAGGACTCAACTATGGCTACACCTTC,TRBV4-2,TRBD1,TRBJ1-2,NA
CASSNPGTGAFHHF,TGTGCCAGCAGTAACCCCGGGACAGGGGCTTTCCATCATTTT,TRBV6-5,TRBD1,TRBJ1-5,NA
CASSLTRSSADTQYF,TGTGCCAGCAGCTTAACAAGATCTAGTGCAGATACGCAGTATTTT,TRBV7-8,NA,TRBJ2-3,NA
CASSYIRGGQETQYF,TGTGCCAGCAGTTACATTAGGGGTGGCCAAGAGACCCAGTACTTC,TRBV6-6,NA,TRBJ2-5,NA
CASSSEQGSPGELFF,TGTGCCAGCAGCTCTGAACAGGGGTCTCCCGGGGAGCTGTTTTTT,TRBV7-4,TRBD1,TRBJ2-2,NA
CASRSGLSSYNEQFF,TGTGCCAGCAGATCAGGACTCTCCTCCTACAATGAGCAGTTCTTC,TRBV3-1,NA,TRBJ2-1,NA
CASSQDGAGTSAGQTQYF,TGCGCCAGCAGCCAAGATGGGGCCGGGACTAGCGCCGGGCAGACCCAGTACTTC,TRBV4-1,TRBD2,TRBJ2-5,NA
CASTIDGGGFEQYF,TGTGCCAGCACCATCGACGGGGGCGGCTTCGAGCAGTACTTC,TRBV7-2,NA,TRBJ2-7,many
CASSNGQVYEQYF,TGTGCCAGCAGTAACGGACAAGTCTACGAGCAGTACTTC,TRBV27,NA,TRBJ2-7,NA
CATSDLQAGVDEQFF,TGTGCCACCAGTGATTTGCAGGCAGGCGTCGATGAGCAGTTCTTC,TRBV24-1,NA,TRBJ2-1,NA
CATSDLRRGYGYTF,TGTGCCACCAGTGATTTAAGGAGGGGCTATGGCTACACCTTC,TRBV24-1,NA,TRBJ1-2,NA
CASSSAGGRYNEQFF,TGTGCCAGCAGTTCGGCAGGGGGCCGCTACAATGAGCAGTTCTTC,TRBV12-3/TRBV12-4,TRBD1,TRBJ2-1,NA
CASSQDLTAGPTGELFF,TGCGCCAGCAGCCAAGATTTGACAGCCGGGCCCACCGGGGAGCTGTTTTTT,TRBV4-1,NA,TRBJ2-2,NA
CASSLMAGGPSTDTQYF,TGTGCCAGCAGCTTAATGGCGGGGGGGCCCAGCACAGATACGCAGTATTTT,TRBV7-3,TRBD2,TRBJ2-3,NA
CASTLLGTQYF,TGTGCCAGCACCCTCTTAGGTACGCAGTATTTT,TRBV6-1,NA,TRBJ2-3,few
CASRGTESANTGELFF,TGTGCCAGCCGGGGGACAGAAAGCGCGAACACCGGGGAGCTGTTTTTT,TRBV7-9,NA,TRBJ2-2,NA
CASSSRGGPPQFF,TGTGCCAGCAGCTCCCGGGGGGGGCCCCCCCAGTTCTTC,TRBV7-2,TRBD2,TRBJ2-1,few
CASSLSALEGNEQFF,TGTGCCAGCAGCTTATCAGCGCTCGAGGGCAATGAGCAGTTCTTC,TRBV13,NA,TRBJ2-1,NA
CAKRRDRDFGNTIYF,TGTGCCAAGAGACGGGACAGGGATTTTGGAAACACCATATATTTT,TRBV2,TRBD1,TRBJ1-3,NA
CASSLTPRSYNEQFF,TGTGCCAGCAGCTTAACACCCCGCTCCTACAATGAGCAGTTCTTC,TRBV7-9,NA,TRBJ2-1,NA
CASSYYTGHGTTEAFF,TGTGCCAGCAGTTATTATACGGGACACGGGACCACTGAAGCTTTCTTT,TRBV27,NA,TRBJ1-1,few
CASSPTTVEEGFF,TGTGCCAGCAGCCCGACTACCGTGGAAGAGGGGTTCTTC,TRBV7-6,NA,TRBJ2-1,few
CASSDGEETQYF,TGTGCCAGCAGCGACGGGGAAGAGACCCAGTACTTC,TRBV7-9,NA,TRBJ2-5,NA
CATSLGYNEQFF,TGTGCCACTTCTCTGGGATACAATGAGCAGTTCTTC,TRBV28,NA,TRBJ2-1,NA
CASSYRGQGRGLHF,TGTGCCAGCAGTTACAGGGGACAGGGTAGGGGCCTCCACTTT,TRBV6-5,TRBD1,TRBJ1-6,NA
CASSGFQGADYGYTF,TGTGCCAGCAGCGGATTCCAGGGGGCGGACTATGGCTACACCTTC,TRBV9,TRBD1,TRBJ1-2,NA
CASSQEMSTDTQYF,TGTGCCAGCAGCCAAGAGATGAGCACAGATACGCAGTATTTT,TRBV3-1,NA,TRBJ2-3,few
CASSLGDRGRDEQFF,TGTGCTAGCAGCTTAGGGGACAGGGGCAGGGATGAGCAGTTCTTC,TRBV7-7,TRBD1,TRBJ2-1,few
CASSFTGFRQTQYF,TGTGCCAGCAGCTTTACAGGGTTCCGGCAGACCCAGTACTTC,TRBV5-6,NA,TRBJ2-5,NA
CSARQGGNEQFF,TGCAGTGCTAGACAGGGCGGTAATGAGCAGTTCTTC,TRBV20-1,NA,TRBJ2-1,NA
CASSWSGNRGELFF,TGTGCCAGCAGCTGGTCAGGGAATCGCGGGGAGCTGTTTTTT,TRBV7-3,NA,TRBJ2-2,many
CASSHTQDRADYGYTF,TGTGCCAGCAGCCACACTCAAGACAGGGCTGACTATGGCTACACCTTC,TRBV4-2,TRBD1,TRBJ1-2,few
CASNPFALSNTGELFF,TGTGCCAGCAACCCCTTCGCGCTGTCGAACACCGGGGAGCTGTTTTTT,TRBV6-1,NA,TRBJ2-2,few
CAISEWSGANTEAFF,TGTGCCATCAGTGAGTGGAGCGGAGCGAACACTGAAGCTTTCTTT,TRBV10-3,NA,TRBJ1-1,few